This TCR beta chain appears in the sequencing data of a study of blood T cell repertoires in COVID-19. About the research overall: Acute and convalescent COVID-19 samples came from the United States, Italy and Spain. T cells, B-cell-depleted T cells, or PBMCs supplied cDNA or gDNA.

The CDR3 has 13 amino acids. In the original analysis: Amplification of reference gene primers provided the estimated nucleated cell counts. The repertoire was sequenced with immunoSEQ multiplex PCR; TCRdb's copy has only in-frame clones and lacks some. Clonal size and the V and J genes are those of that table, whereas D and trimming came from the DNA. The table shows some 140,000 clones, with approximately 79% occurring only once. The rearrangement uses TRBV21-1 and TRBJ1-1. TRBV21-1 is shown as a pseudogene. The origin of this receptor is a man aged 55 to 70 with acute or convalescent COVID-19. Material: peripheral blood. The CDR3 loop is CASSKTATEEAFF. In DNA, the CDR3 is TGTGCCAGCAGCAAAACGGCGACGGAGGAAGCTTTCTTT.